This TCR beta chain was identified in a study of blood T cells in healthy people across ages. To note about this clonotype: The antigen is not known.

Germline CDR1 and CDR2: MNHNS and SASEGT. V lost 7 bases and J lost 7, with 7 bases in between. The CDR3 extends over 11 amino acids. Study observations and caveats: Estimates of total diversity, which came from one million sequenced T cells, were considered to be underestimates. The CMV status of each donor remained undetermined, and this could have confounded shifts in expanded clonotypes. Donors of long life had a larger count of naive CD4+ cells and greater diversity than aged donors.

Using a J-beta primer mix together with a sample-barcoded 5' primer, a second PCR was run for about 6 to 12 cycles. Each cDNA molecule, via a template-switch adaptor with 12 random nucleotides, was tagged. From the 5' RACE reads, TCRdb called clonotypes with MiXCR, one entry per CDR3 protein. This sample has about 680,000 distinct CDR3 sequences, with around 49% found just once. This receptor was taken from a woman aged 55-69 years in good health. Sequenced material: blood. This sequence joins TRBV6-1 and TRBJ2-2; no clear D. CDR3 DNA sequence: TGTGCCAGCATTGGTAGCGGGGAGCTGTTTTTT. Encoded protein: CASIGSGELFF.